These 11 T cell receptor beta chains came from one sample sequenced in a study of monozygotic twins with inflammatory bowel disease. One entry per CDR3 protein, without DNA, is what TCRdb gives after re-calling the 5' RACE reads. This repertoire comprises around 200,000 distinct CDR3 sequences; its ten largest clones make up 1.5% to 2%. Sequenced material: blood. The receptor source for this set is a human donor with ulcerative colitis or Crohn's disease, or a healthy co-twin of an affected twin (not recorded which).

V is TRBV7-9 and J is TRBJ1-1; TCRdb's D call of TRBD1 is untestable without DNA. Germline loops: CDR1 SEHNR, CDR2 FQNEAQ (reference sequence). The CDR3 length is 15 residues. CDR3 amino acids: CASSQGTPMNTEAFF. Complete variable domain (other parts from reference TRBV7-9 and TRBJ1-1): DTGVSQNPRHKITKRGQNVTFRCDPISEHNRLYWYRQTLGQGPEFLTYFQNEAQLEKSRLLSDRFSAERPKGSFSTLEIQRTEQGDSAMYLCASSQGTPMNTEAFFGQGTRLTVV.

The chain recombines TRBV5-6 with TRBJ1-2. The CDR3 contains 14 residues. The germline V gene encodes CDR1 SGHDT and CDR2 YYEEEE. The chain's CDR3 is CASSFGSGGYGYTF.

This chain connects TRBV5-1 to TRBJ1-1. The CDR3 is 14 residues long. The germline V gene has CDR1 SGHRS and CDR2 YFSETQ. The CDR3 protein is CASSVQGQRTEAFF.

V and J are TRBV7-3 and TRBJ2-2; lacking DNA, the TRBD2 call made by TCRdb goes unchecked. Germline CDR1 and CDR2: SGHTA and FQGTGA. This CDR3 is 15 amino acids long. CDR3 protein: CASSPQRGGTGELFF. Together with reference TRBV7-3 and TRBJ2-2, the CDR3 gives the full variable domain: GAGVSQTPSNKVTEKGKYVELRCDPISGHTALYWYRQSLGQGPEFLIYFQGTGAADDSGLPNDRFFAVRPEGSVSTLKIQRTERGDSAVYLCASSPQRGGTGELFFGEGSRLTVL.

This chain links TRBV20-1 with TRBJ2-7; lacking DNA, the TRBD1 call made by TCRdb goes unchecked. The CDR3 covers 12 residues. CDR1 is DFQATT, CDR2 SNEGSKA, per germline (reference sequence). The CDR3 region is CSAPRDNYEQYF.

By frequency, this clonotype registers medium-sized. The chain is built from TRBV5-1 and TRBJ1-2; TCRdb designates TRBD1, a call that cannot be tested without DNA. From germline, CDR1 is SGHRS and CDR2 YFSETQ. The CDR3 totals 15 residues. CDR3: CASSLGGRRNYGYTF.

The genes are TRBV12-3 or TRBV12-4 and TRBJ1-3; TCRdb reports TRBD1, a call that lacks DNA to check it against. The CDR3 loop spans 17 amino acids. The CDR3 here is CASSRQGAALPGNTIYF.

The rearrangement uses TRBV20-1 and TRBJ1-1. Germline CDR1 reads DFQATT; CDR2 reads SNEGSKA (reference sequence). This CDR3 is built from 14 residues. The CDR3 reads CSARVAGRVTEAFF.

The chain combines TRBV11-2 with TRBJ2-5; with no DNA, the TCRdb D assignment of TRBD1 cannot be verified. The germline V gene encodes CDR1 SGHAT and CDR2 FQNNGV. This CDR3 has 16 residues. The CDR3 loop reads CASSRGGMSQLETQYF.

This chain uses TRBV5-1 with TRBJ1-5; the D gene TCRdb calls, TRBD1, cannot be checked with no DNA. Germline assignment: CDR1 SGHRS and CDR2 YFSETQ. The CDR3 sequence is 15 residues long. CDR3 region: CASSLSGNGNQPQHF.

The genes are TRBV12-3 or TRBV12-4 and TRBJ1-2; the TCRdb call, TRBD1, lacks DNA for checking. This CDR3 comprises 15 residues. CDR3 region: CASSSGTGGLDGYTF.